These 3 T cell receptor beta chains share one sample of origin, sequenced in a study of blood T cells in healthy people across ages. Together with a sample-barcoded 5' primer, a J-beta primer mix was included in a second PCR lasting roughly 6 to 12 cycles. One entry per CDR3 protein, called by TCRdb with MiXCR from the 5' RACE reads. The repertoire has about a million distinct CDR3 sequences, 35% to 40% of them found once; the top ten carry 13%. The sequenced material came from blood. All receptors derive from a young man in good health.

This clonotype was observed a handful of times. CDR3 amino acids: CSVEGDRDGYTF. For the CDR3, the DNA is TGCAGCGTTGAAGGGGACAGGGATGGCTACACCTTC. This chain joins TRBV29-1 and TRBJ1-2; 9 nucleotides line up with TRBD1. This CDR3 region has 12 residues. V lost 1 base and J lost 6; bases outside the gene matches: 0. CDR1 and CDR2 (germline): SQVTM, ANQGSEA.

The genes are TRBV5-6 and TRBJ2-1; D is perhaps TRBD1 or TRBD2 (5 bases each). V shed 5 bases and J shed 3 bases, with 12 bases lying between them. The germline CDR1 and CDR2 sequences are SGHDT and YYEEEE. The CDR3 has 14 amino acids. CDR3 amino acids: CASRPGRYYNEQFF. DNA of the CDR3: TGTGCCAGCAGGCCGGGACGGTACTACAATGAGCAGTTCTTC.

This clonotype has just a few counts. The chain uses TRBV11-2 and TRBJ2-3; 11 bases are shared with TRBD2. The V gene end was trimmed by 5 bases and the J gene end by 10 bases; junction bases not matched to a gene: 11. Germline values: CDR1 SGHAT, CDR2 FQNNGV. The CDR3 is 15 amino acids. Here the CDR3 DNA reads TGTGCCAGCAGCACACTAGCGGGGGACCCCTGGGCGCAGTATTTT. It specifies CASSTLAGDPWAQYF.